One and the same sample provided the 27 T cell receptor beta chains below, sequenced in a study of cytomegalovirus exposure and HLA in healthy donors. 13 Jbeta primers and 60 Vbeta primers were used for the PCR. The method was immunoSEQ multiplex PCR; TCRdb's version includes in-frame clones alone and lacks a portion of them. The sample includes about 160,000 clones, around 79% of them seen just once. The sample comprised PBMCs. The receptors derive from a man over 45 in good health and CMV-seropositive.

J is TRBJ1-2 and V is TRBV2; 7 bases line up with TRBD1. The V segment lost 6 bases and the J segment 1 base; nucleotides outside the gene matches: 11. The CDR3 spans 16 residues. The germline V gene has CDR1 SNHLY and CDR2 FYNNEI. The chain's CDR3 is CASSPRDSYFNYGYTF. Here the CDR3 DNA reads TGTGCCAGCAGCCCCCGGGACAGTTACTTTAACTATGGCTACACCTTC.

This clone was found once. The V gene is TRBV5-4, the J gene TRBJ2-1; 10 bases are shared with TRBD2. This CDR3 contains 15 residues. The V gene's germline CDR1 is SGHNT and CDR2 YYREEE (reference sequence). J gave up 7 bases and V 2 bases, and 6 bases lay outside the gene matches. As DNA, the CDR3 is TGTGCCAGCAGCTTAGGAGCGGGAGGGCTAAATGAGCAGTTCTTC. This encodes CASSLGAGGLNEQFF.

The V and J genes are TRBV4-2 and TRBJ1-1; D gene uncertain. The germline V gene has CDR1 LGHNA and CDR2 YNFKEQ. The V end lost 1 base, the J end lost 2 bases, and 8 bases lay between the germline ends. The CDR3 sequence is 14 residues long. The CDR3 region is CASSQGLGNTEAFF. For the CDR3, the DNA is TGTGCCAGCAGCCAAGGACTCGGAAACACTGAAGCTTTCTTT.

The genes are TRBV12-5 and TRBJ2-3, with D possibly being TRBD2 (5 bases). This CDR3 comprises 19 residues. V lost 2 bases and J 2 bases, leaving 23 bases between the germline ends. Per germline, CDR1 LGHNT and CDR2 FRNRAP. The DNA of the CDR3 is TGTGCTAGTGGTTTGACCCCCTCGGGCCTCCGGCTAGCCACAGATACGCAGTATTTT. Translation: CASGLTPSGLRLATDTQYF. Together with reference TRBV12-5 and TRBJ2-3, the CDR3 gives the full variable domain: DARVTQTPRHKVTEMGQEVTMRCQPILGHNTVFWYRQTMMQGLELLAYFRNRAPLDDSGMPKDRFSAEMPDATLATLKIQPSEPRDSAVYFCASGLTPSGLRLATDTQYFGPGTRLTVL.

The V call is TRBV28, the J call TRBJ2-7; 9 bases fit TRBD1. The V and J ends lost 2 bases and 5 bases, in that order; junction bases with no gene match: 4. Germline CDR1 reads MDHEN; CDR2 reads SYDVKM. The CDR3 is made up of 14 amino acids. CDR3 residues: CASSLGTGWNEQYF. CDR3 in DNA: TGTGCCAGCAGTTTAGGGACAGGGTGGAACGAGCAGTACTTC. The full variable domain, its missing parts supplied by reference TRBV28 and TRBJ2-7, is DVKVTQSSRYLVKRTGEKVFLECVQDMDHENMFWYRQDPGLGLRLIYFSYDVKMKEKGDIPEGYSVSREKKERFSLILESASTNQTSMYLCASSLGTGWNEQYFGPGTRLTVT.

This clone appeared a few times. This chain uses TRBV5-5 with TRBJ2-5, with 7 bases identical to TRBD1. Judging by the DNA end, TRBJ2-7 fits better; the J call may be wrong. Germline assignment: CDR1 SGHKS and CDR2 YYEKEE (reference sequence). The length of the CDR3 is 15 residues. The CDR3 protein is CASSLPRQGVDEQYF. CDR3 nucleotide sequence: TGTGCCAGCAGCTTACCTAGACAGGGTGTCGACGAGCAGTACTTC.

The chain employs TRBV5-4 and TRBJ2-1; 13 nucleotides agree with TRBD2. The CDR3 loop spans 16 amino acids. In germline, CDR1 is SGHNT, CDR2 YYREEE (reference sequence). The V and J ends lost 3 bases and 8 bases, in that order; junction bases with no gene match: 8. The CDR3 DNA is TGTGCCAGCAGCTCGAGGACTAGCGGGAGCAAGGATGAGCAGTTCTTC. Its translation: CASSSRTSGSKDEQFF. The variable domain in full, completed from reference TRBV5-4 and TRBJ2-1, reads ETGVTQSPTHLIKTRGQQVTLRCSSQSGHNTVSWYQQALGQGPQFIFQYYREEENGRGNFPPRFSGLQFPNYSSELNVNALELDDSALYLCASSSRTSGSKDEQFFGPGTRLTVL.

The V and J genes are TRBV6-5 and TRBJ1-3, with D unclear. The CDR3 covers 14 residues. Germline CDR1 and CDR2: MNHEY and SVGAGI. V gave up 3 bases and J gave up 2 bases, with 8 bases separating them. This chain's CDR3 is CASSYSTAGNTIYF. Here the CDR3 DNA reads TGTGCCAGCAGTTATTCTACAGCTGGAAACACCATATATTTT.

The CDR3 is CASREAVIYEQYF. The CDR3 nucleotides read TGTGCCAGCAGGGAGGCAGTGATATACGAGCAGTACTTC. The rearrangement uses TRBV28 and TRBJ2-7; possibly TRBD2 for D (5 bases). Trimming removed 6 bases at V and 4 bases at J, with 13 bases between. This CDR3 has 13 residues. Germline lookup yields CDR1 MDHEN and CDR2 SYDVKM.

This clone was observed once. This chain links TRBV7-8 with TRBJ2-1, with 10 bases matching TRBD2. The CDR3 has 15 residues. Germline V lookup: CDR1 SGHVS, CDR2 FQNEAQ. After removal of 5 bases from V and 4 bases from J, the junction contained 5 bases not matched to a gene. The chain's CDR3 is CASSPTSGSYNEQFF. CDR3 DNA: TGTGCCAGCAGCCCGACTAGCGGGTCTTACAATGAGCAGTTCTTC.

In this sample, this clone is medium-sized. This chain links TRBV21-1 with TRBJ2-7; TRBD1, the table's D call, was not compared with the DNA. TRBV21-1 is flagged as a pseudogene. The CDR3 loop spans 16 amino acids. CDR3 region: CASSKDTVDSSYEQYF. In DNA, the CDR3 is TGTGCCAGCAGCAAAGATACGGTGGACAGCTCCTACGAGCAGTACTTC.

V is TRBV2 and J is TRBJ2-7, with 7 bases fitting TRBD2. The ends lost 6 bases at V and 4 bases at J; junction bases unmatched: 3. This CDR3 comprises 12 residues. Germline CDR1 SNHLY, CDR2 FYNNEI. The CDR3 nucleotides are TGTGCCAGCAGCGCGGGGGTTTACGAGCAGTACTTC. It specifies CASSAGVYEQYF.

V usage is TRBV7-2 and J usage is TRBJ2-1; 8 bases are shared with TRBD2. The CDR3 is made up of 15 amino acids. Germline assignment: CDR1 SGHTA and CDR2 FQGNSA. With V trimmed by 5 bases and J by 4 bases, 7 bases remained unmatched. The CDR3 DNA sequence: TGTGCCAGCAGCCGGGAGGGGACTCCTTACAATGAGCAGTTCTTC. Translation: CASSREGTPYNEQFF.

The chain joins TRBV29-1 to TRBJ2-5, with D perhaps TRBD2 (5 bases). Germline V lookup: CDR1 SQVTM, CDR2 ANQGSEA. V was trimmed by 1 base and J by 2 bases, leaving 11 bases between them. CDR3 length: 14 residues. The CDR3 region is CSVEAGGRQETQYF. CDR3 in DNA: TGCAGCGTTGAAGCCGGCGGGCGTCAAGAGACCCAGTACTTC. Supplemented by reference TRBV29-1 and TRBJ2-5, the full variable domain reads SAVISQKPSRDICQRGTSLTIQCQVDSQVTMMFWYRQQPGQSLTLIATANQGSEATYESGFVIDKFPISRPNLTFSTLTVSNMSPEDSSIYLCSVEAGGRQETQYFGPGTRLLVL.

The chain employs TRBV28 and TRBJ1-5, with TRBD1 matching over 7 bases. J gave up 3 bases and V 6 bases, and 8 bases lay outside the gene matches. Germline V gives CDR1 MDHEN, CDR2 SYDVKM. The CDR3 sequence is 15 residues long. Here the CDR3 DNA reads TGTGCCAGCAGAAAGGGGGACAGAATCAATCAGCCCCAGCATTTT. Amino acid sequence: CASRKGDRINQPQHF.

The chain has TRBV7-8 and TRBJ2-7, with 10 bases aligning to TRBD2. The V gene's germline CDR1 is SGHVS and CDR2 FQNEAQ. The CDR3 runs to 15 residues. Germline trimming cut 3 bases from V and 5 bases from J; bases unmatched to any gene: 7. In DNA form, the CDR3 reads TGTGCCAGCAGCTTCGCTAGCGGGAGACGAAACGAGCAGTACTTC. This sequence encodes CASSFASGRRNEQYF.

The genes are TRBV27 and TRBJ2-7; tentative D call: TRBD1 (5 bases). Looked up from germline, CDR1 is MNHEY and CDR2 is SMNVEV (reference sequence). This CDR3 region has 15 residues. Trimming cost V 0 bases and J 0 bases, with 9 bases left between them. The CDR3 here is CASSLSPDSSYEQYF. The CDR3 DNA reads as TGTGCCAGCAGTTTATCGCCAGACAGCTCCTACGAGCAGTACTTC.

The chain recombines TRBV28 with TRBJ1-6, with TRBD1 matching 11 bases. The V gene end was trimmed by 2 bases and the J gene end by 7 bases; junction bases not matched to a gene: 7. Germline V gives CDR1 MDHEN, CDR2 SYDVKM. CDR3 length: 17 amino acids. The CDR3 sequence: CASSLHRGQGENSPLHF. The CDR3 DNA reads as TGTGCCAGCAGTTTACACCGGGGACAGGGGGAAAATTCACCCCTCCACTTT.

In this sample, this clone turned up a few times. This chain uses TRBV9 with TRBJ2-1; 7 bases agree with TRBD2. This CDR3 is 15 amino acids long. From germline, CDR1 is SGDLS and CDR2 YYNGEE. Trimming cost V 0 bases and J 5 bases; bases outside gene matches: 5. The CDR3 bases are TGTGCCAGCAGCGTAGGGCTAGCGGCGAACAATGAGCAGTTCTTC. Protein sequence: CASSVGLAANNEQFF.

This rearrangement joins TRBV5-1 to TRBJ2-7, with D possibly matching TRBD1 (5 bases). V lost 0 bases, J lost 5 bases, and 12 bases lay in between. Germline-derived CDR1 and CDR2 are SGHRS and YFSETQ. The CDR3 is 14 amino acids. As DNA, the CDR3 is TGCGCCAGCAGCTTGGGCAGGGCGTTGAACGAGCAGTACTTC. Its translation is CASSLGRALNEQYF. The entire variable domain, with the rest obtained from reference TRBV5-1 and TRBJ2-7, is as follows: KAGVTQTPRYLIKTRGQQVTLSCSPISGHRSVSWYQQTPGQGLQFLFEYFSETQRNKGNFPGRFSGRQFSNSRSEMNVSTLELGDSALYLCASSLGRALNEQYFGPGTRLTVT.

The genes are TRBV27 and TRBJ2-5; 10 bases agree with TRBD1. CDR3 length equals 14 residues. The trim removed 4 bases at V and 5 bases at J, leaving 4 bases unmatched. Per germline, CDR1 MNHEY and CDR2 SMNVEV (reference sequence). The CDR3 region is CASSSGQGRETQYF. The CDR3 DNA is TGTGCCAGCAGTTCGGGACAGGGGAGGGAGACCCAGTACTTC.

This clone was counted between two and nine times. The rearrangement links TRBV28 to TRBJ1-2, with 8 bases identical to TRBD1. There are 14 residues in the CDR3. Losses at the gene ends were 3 bases for V and 8 bases for J; bases not matched to a gene: 8. CDR1 is MDHEN, CDR2 SYDVKM, per germline. CDR3 nucleotides: TGTGCCAGCAGTTTCTGGCAGGGGGCTTACGGCTACACCTTC. Its protein is CASSFWQGAYGYTF.

V and J are TRBV5-4 and TRBJ2-7; TRBD1 is a possible D gene (6 bases). Germline V gene sequence: CDR1 SGHNT, CDR2 YYREEE (reference sequence). V was pared by 3 bases and J by 3 bases, with 13 bases between. The CDR3 runs 14 residues. CDR3 amino acids: CASSSDTGFYEQYF. CDR3 bases: TGTGCCAGCAGCTCCGACACAGGGTTCTACGAGCAGTACTTC.

The genes are TRBV19 and TRBJ2-6, with 9 bases lining up with TRBD1. After removal of 10 bases from V and 1 base from J, the junction contained 11 bases not matched to a gene. CDR1 LNHDA and CDR2 SQIVND come from the germline V gene (reference sequence). CDR3 length: 17 amino acids. For the CDR3, the DNA is TGTGCCACCACGCGGGACAGGGTTTCATCTGGGGCCAACGTCCTGACTTTC. This gives the protein CATTRDRVSSGANVLTF.

For the CDR3, the DNA is TGCGCCAGTCTAGGGACAGGAGCGAACACTGAAGCTTTCTTT. Protein product: CASLGTGANTEAFF. This chain links TRBV5-1 with TRBJ1-1; 8 bases are shared with TRBD1. Trimming removed 8 bases from V and 1 base from J; junction bases left unmatched: 7. Germline CDR1 and CDR2: SGHRS and YFSETQ. CDR3 length equals 14 residues.

This clone was observed a single time. The chain links TRBV11-3 to TRBJ2-1; TRBD2 aligns across 13 bases. J gave up 8 bases and V 1 base, and 2 bases lay outside the gene matches. Germline values: CDR1 SGHNT, CDR2 YENEEA. This CDR3 spans 15 amino acids. The chain's CDR3 is CASSLGLAGGDEQFF. CDR3 DNA: TGTGCCAGCAGCTTAGGACTAGCGGGAGGCGATGAGCAGTTCTTC.

The chain couples TRBV15 to TRBJ2-7, with unresolved D. The CDR3 has 14 amino acids. The V end was cut by 0 bases, the J end by 2 bases, with 8 bases between. Germline values: CDR1 LNHNV, CDR2 YYDKDF (reference sequence). The CDR3 DNA is TGTGCCACCAGCAGAGATCAGAAGACCTACGAGCAGTACTTC. Amino acid sequence: CATSRDQKTYEQYF.